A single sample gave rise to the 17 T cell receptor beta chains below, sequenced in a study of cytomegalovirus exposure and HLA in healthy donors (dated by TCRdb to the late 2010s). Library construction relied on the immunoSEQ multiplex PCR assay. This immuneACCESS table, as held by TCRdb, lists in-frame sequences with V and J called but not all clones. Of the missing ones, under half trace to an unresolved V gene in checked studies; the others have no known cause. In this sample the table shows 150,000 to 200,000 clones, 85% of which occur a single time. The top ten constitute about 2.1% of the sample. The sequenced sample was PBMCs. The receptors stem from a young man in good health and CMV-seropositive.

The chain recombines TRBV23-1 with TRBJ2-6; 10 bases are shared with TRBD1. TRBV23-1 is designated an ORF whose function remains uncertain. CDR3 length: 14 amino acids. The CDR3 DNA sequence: TGCGGGAGGACAGGGGGTTCTGGGGCCAACGTCCTGACTTTC. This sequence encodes CGRTGGSGANVLTF.

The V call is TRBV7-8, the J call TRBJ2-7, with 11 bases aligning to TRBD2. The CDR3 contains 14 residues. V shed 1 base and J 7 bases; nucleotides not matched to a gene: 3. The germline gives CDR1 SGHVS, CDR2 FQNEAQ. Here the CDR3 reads CASSLVTSGGEQYF. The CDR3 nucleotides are TGTGCCAGCAGCTTAGTTACTAGCGGGGGAGAGCAGTACTTC.

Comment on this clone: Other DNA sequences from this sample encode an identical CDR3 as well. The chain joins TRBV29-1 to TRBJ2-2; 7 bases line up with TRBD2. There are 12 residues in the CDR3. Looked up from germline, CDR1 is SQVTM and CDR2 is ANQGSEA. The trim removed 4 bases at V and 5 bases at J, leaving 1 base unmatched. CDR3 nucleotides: TGCAGCGTTGGGGGAGGGACCGGGGAGCTGTTTTTT. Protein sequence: CSVGGGTGELFF.

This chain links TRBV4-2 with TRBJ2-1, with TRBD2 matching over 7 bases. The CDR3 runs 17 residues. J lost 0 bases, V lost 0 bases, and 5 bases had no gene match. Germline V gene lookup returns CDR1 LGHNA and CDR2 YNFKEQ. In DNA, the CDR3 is TGTGCCAGCAGCCAAGAGCCAGCGGGAAGCTCCTACAATGAGCAGTTCTTC. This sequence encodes CASSQEPAGSSYNEQFF.

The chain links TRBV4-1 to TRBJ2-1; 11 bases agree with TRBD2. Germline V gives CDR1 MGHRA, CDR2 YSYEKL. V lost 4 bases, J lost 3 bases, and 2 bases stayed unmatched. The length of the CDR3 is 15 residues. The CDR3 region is CASSLSGGVYNEQFF. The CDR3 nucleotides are TGCGCCAGCAGCCTTAGCGGGGGGGTCTACAATGAGCAGTTCTTC.

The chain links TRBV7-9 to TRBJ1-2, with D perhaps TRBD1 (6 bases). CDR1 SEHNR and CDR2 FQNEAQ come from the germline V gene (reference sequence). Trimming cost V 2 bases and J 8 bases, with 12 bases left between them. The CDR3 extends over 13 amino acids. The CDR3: CASSLRGSWGYTF. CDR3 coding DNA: TGTGCCAGCAGCTTAAGGGGGTCGTGGGGCTACACCTTC.

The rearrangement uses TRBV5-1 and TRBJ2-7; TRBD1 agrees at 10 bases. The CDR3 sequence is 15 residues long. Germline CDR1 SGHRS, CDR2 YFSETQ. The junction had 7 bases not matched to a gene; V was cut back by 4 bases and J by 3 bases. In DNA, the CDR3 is TGCGCCAGCAGCCCCACCCGGACAGGGGGCTACGAGCAGTACTTC. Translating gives CASSPTRTGGYEQYF.

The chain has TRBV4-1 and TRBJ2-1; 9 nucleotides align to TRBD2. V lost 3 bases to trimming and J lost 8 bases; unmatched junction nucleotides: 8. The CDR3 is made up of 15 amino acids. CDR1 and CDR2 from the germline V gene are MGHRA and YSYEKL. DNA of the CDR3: TGCGCCAGCAGCCATTTAGGGCGGGGGGGCCATGAGCAGTTCTTC. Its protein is CASSHLGRGGHEQFF.

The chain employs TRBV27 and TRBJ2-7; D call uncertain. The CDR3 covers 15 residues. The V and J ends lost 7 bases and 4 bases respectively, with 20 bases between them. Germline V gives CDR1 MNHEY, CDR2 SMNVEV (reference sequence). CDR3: CASKVRSHDGYEQYF. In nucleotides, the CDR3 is TGTGCCAGCAAGGTCAGGTCCCACGATGGGTACGAGCAGTACTTC.

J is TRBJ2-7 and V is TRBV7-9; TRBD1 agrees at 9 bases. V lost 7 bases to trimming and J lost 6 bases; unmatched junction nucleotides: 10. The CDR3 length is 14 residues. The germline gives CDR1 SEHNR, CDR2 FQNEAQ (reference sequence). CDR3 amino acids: CASTPGTGWFEQYF. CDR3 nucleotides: TGTGCCAGCACTCCCGGGACAGGGTGGTTCGAGCAGTACTTC.

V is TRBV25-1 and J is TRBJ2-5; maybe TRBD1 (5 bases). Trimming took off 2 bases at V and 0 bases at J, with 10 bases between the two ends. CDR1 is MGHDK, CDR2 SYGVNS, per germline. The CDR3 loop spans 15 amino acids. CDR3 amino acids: CASSEGHAYQETQYF. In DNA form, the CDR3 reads TGTGCCAGCAGTGAAGGACACGCGTACCAAGAGACCCAGTACTTC.

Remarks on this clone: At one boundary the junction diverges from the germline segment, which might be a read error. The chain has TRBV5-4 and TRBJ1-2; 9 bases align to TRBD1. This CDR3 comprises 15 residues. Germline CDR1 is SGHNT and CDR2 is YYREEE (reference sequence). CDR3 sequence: CASSPGTGRNYGYTF. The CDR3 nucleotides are TGCGCCAGCAGCCCTGGGACAGGGAGAAACTATGGCTACACCTTC.

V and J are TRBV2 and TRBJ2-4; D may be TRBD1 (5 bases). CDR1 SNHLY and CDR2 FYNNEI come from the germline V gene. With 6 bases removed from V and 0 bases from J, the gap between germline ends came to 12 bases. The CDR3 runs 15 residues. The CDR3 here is CASRGLWVAKNIQYF. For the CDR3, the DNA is TGTGCCAGCAGGGGGCTCTGGGTAGCCAAAAACATTCAGTACTTC.

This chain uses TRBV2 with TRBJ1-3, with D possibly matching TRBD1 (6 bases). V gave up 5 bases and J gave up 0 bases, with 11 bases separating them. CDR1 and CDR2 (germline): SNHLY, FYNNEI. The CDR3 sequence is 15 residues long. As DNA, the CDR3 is TGTGCCAGCAGTAAACAGGGTTCCTCTGGAAACACCATATATTTT. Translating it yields CASSKQGSSGNTIYF.

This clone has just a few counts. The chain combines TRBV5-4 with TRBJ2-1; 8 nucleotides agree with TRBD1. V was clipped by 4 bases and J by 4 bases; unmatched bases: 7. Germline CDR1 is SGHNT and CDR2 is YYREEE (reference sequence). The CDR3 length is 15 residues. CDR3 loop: CASSPGTGSYNEQFF. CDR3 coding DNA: TGTGCCAGCAGCCCCGGGACAGGTAGTTACAATGAGCAGTTCTTC. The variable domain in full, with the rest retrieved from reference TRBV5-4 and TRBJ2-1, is ETGVTQSPTHLIKTRGQQVTLRCSSQSGHNTVSWYQQALGQGPQFIFQYYREEENGRGNFPPRFSGLQFPNYSSELNVNALELDDSALYLCASSPGTGSYNEQFFGPGTRLTVL.

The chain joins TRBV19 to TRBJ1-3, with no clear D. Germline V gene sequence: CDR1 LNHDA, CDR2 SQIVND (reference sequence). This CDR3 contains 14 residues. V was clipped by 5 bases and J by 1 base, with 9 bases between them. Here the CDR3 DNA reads TGTGCCAGTAGTCCCCAGGCTTCTGGAAACACCATATATTTT. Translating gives CASSPQASGNTIYF.

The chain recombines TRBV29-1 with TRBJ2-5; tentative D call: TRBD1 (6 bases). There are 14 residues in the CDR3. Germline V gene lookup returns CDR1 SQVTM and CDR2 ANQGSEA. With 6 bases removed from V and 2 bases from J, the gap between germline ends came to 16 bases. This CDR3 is CSVPGRGRQETQYF. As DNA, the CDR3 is TGCAGCGTCCCCGGCAGGGGCCGTCAAGAGACCCAGTACTTC.